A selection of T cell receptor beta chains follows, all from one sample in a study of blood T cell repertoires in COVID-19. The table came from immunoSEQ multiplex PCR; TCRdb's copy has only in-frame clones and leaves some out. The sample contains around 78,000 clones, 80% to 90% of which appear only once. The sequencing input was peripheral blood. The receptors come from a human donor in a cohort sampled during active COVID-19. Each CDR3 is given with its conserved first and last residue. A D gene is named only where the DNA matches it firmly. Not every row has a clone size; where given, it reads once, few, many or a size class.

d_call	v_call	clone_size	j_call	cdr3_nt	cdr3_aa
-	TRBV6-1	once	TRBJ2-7	TGTGCCAGCAGTGAATTTGGACAGCTCGAGCAGTACTTC	CASSEFGQLEQYF
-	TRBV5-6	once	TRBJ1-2	TGTGCCAGCAGCTTAGTTCACAGGGACAAACACGGCTACACCTTC	CASSLVHRDKHGYTF
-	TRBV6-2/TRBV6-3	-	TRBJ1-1	TGTGCCAGCAGTTCCGGGGAAGCGGGAGGCACTGAAGCTTTCTTT	CASSSGEAGGTEAFF
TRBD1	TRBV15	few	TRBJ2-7	TGTGCCACCAGCAGGGACAGGGTGAATGAGCAGTACTTC	CATSRDRVNEQYF
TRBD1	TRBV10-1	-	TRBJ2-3	TGCGCCAGCAGGCTTGACAGGGGATTGGCAGATACGCAGTATTTT	CASRLDRGLADTQYF
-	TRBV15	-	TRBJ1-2	TGTGCCACCAGCTTGTCCGGGAACGATGGCTACACCTTC	CATSLSGNDGYTF
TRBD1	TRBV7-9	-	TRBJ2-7	TGTGCCAGCAGCTCGGACAGGGGTTTGGTCTACGAGCAGTACTTC	CASSSDRGLVYEQYF
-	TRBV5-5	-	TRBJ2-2	TGTGCCAGCAGCCTGGCGCGCGGAGCGAACACCGGGGAGCTGTTTTTT	CASSLARGANTGELFF
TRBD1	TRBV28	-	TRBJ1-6	TGTGCCAGCAGTAGGGGACAGGGAGGATGGCCCCTCCACTTT	CASSRGQGGWPLHF
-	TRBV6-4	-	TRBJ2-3	TGTGCCAGCAGTGAACAACTAGAAGGAGGGACGCAGTATTTT	CASSEQLEGGTQYF
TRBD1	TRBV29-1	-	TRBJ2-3	TGCAGCGTCGCGGACAGGGGACCGGACACAGATACGCAGTATTTT	CSVADRGPDTDTQYF
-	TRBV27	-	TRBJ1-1	TGTGCCAGCAGTTTCCTCCGGAACACTGAAGCTTTCTTT	CASSFLRNTEAFF
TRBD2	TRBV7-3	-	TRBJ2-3	TGTGCCAGCAGCTTAGGATTCGGGACTAGCAAGGATACGCAGTATTTT	CASSLGFGTSKDTQYF
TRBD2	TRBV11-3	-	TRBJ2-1	TGTGCCAGCAGCCCAGCGGGAGCAGGGAACAATGAGCAGTTCTTC	CASSPAGAGNNEQFF
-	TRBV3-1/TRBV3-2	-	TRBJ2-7	TGTGCCAGCAGCCTGTCCCGCTACGAGCAGTACTTC	CASSLSRYEQYF
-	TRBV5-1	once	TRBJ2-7	TGCGCCAGCAGCTCCCACTCCTACGAGCAGTACTTC	CASSSHSYEQYF
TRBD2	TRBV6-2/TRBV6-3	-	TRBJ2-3	TGTGCCAGCAGTTATCCCAGGGCGGGAGGGCCAACAGATACGCAGTATTTT	CASSYPRAGGPTDTQYF
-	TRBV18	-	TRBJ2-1	TGTGCCAGCTCACCACCGAGCGGGCAGGGGGGTCGAGATGAGCAGTTCTTC	CASSPPSGQGGRDEQFF
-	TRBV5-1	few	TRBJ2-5	TGCGCCAGCAGCTTGGCGGGAATGAAGACCCAGTACTTC	CASSLAGMKTQYF
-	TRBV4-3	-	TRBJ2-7	TGCGCCAGCAGCCAAGATGGGGGGGCAACCGGGGAGCAGTACTTC	CASSQDGGATGEQYF
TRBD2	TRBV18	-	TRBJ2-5	TGTGCCAGCTCACAAGCGGGACTTGGCCAAGAGACCCAGTACTTC	CASSQAGLGQETQYF
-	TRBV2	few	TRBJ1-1	TGTGCCAGCAGTGAAGGCGAGGGGGATGTTGAAGCTTTCTTT	CASSEGEGDVEAFF
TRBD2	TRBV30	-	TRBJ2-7	TGTGCCTGGAACCGACGAGGCGGGAGCCACGAGCAGTACTTC	CAWNRRGGSHEQYF
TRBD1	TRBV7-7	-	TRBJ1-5	TGTGCCAGCAGCCAAGGGACAGGTGGTCGGGGGCAGCCCCAGCATTTT	CASSQGTGGRGQPQHF
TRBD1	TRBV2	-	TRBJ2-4	TGTGCCAGCAGTGAGGACAGGGCTGGAAACATTCAGTACTTC	CASSEDRAGNIQYF
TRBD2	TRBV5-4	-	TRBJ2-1	TGTGCCAGCACCCAGTCGGGGGGGCTCGATGAGCAGTTCTTC	CASTQSGGLDEQFF
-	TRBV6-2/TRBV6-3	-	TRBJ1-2	TGTGCCAGCAGTCGCCCCGAGGGATCCGGGGACTATGGCTACACCTTC	CASSRPEGSGDYGYTF
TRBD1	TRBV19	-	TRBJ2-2	TGTGCCAGTAGGGGGACAGCTATGAACACCGGGGAGCTGTTTTTT	CASRGTAMNTGELFF
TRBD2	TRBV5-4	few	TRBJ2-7	TGTGCCAGCAGCTTGAGAGTAGCGGGCCCCTACGAGCAGTACTTC	CASSLRVAGPYEQYF
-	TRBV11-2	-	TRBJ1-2	TGTGCCAGCAGCTCCATACAGGGAATAGGCGGCTACACCTTC	CASSSIQGIGGYTF
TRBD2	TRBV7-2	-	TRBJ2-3	TGTGCCAGCAGCTTGACAAGCGGGGGGGTGGCAGATACGCAGTATTTT	CASSLTSGGVADTQYF
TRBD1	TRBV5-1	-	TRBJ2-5	TGCGCCAGCAGCGGGGGACAGGGGGCCGAAGAGACCCAGTACTTC	CASSGGQGAEETQYF
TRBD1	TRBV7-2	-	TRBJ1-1	TGTGCCAGCAGCTTACGGACAGGGCTGAACACTGAAGCTTTCTTT	CASSLRTGLNTEAFF
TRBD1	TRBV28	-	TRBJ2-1	TGTGCCAGCCGGGACAGCTCCTACAATGAGCAGTTCTTC	CASRDSSYNEQFF
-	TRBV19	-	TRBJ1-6	TGTGCCAGTACCATAGCCCGGGGTGGTTCACCCCTCCACTTT	CASTIARGGSPLHF
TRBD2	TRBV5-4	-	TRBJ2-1	TGTGCCAGCAGCTTGGTTAGCGGGGAACATTACAATGAGCAGTTCTTC	CASSLVSGEHYNEQFF
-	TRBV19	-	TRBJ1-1	TGTGCCAGTAGTATGGGCAGTAACACTGAAGCTTTCTTT	CASSMGSNTEAFF
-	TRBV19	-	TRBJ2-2	TGTGCCAGTAGTATAGATTTTCTAGTGACCGGGGAGCTGTTTTTT	CASSIDFLVTGELFF
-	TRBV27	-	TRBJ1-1	TGTGCCAGCAGTTTATGGAGCCGGAGCACTGAAGCTTTCTTT	CASSLWSRSTEAFF
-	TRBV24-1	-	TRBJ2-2	TGTGCCACCAGTGATAGAGGGACCGGGGAGCTGTTTTTT	CATSDRGTGELFF
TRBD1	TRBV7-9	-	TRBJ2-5	TGTGCCAGCAGCTCGACAGGGCGAGAGACCCAGTACTTC	CASSSTGRETQYF
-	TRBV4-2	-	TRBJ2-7	TGTGCCAGCAGCCAATCACCACAGGGCCTTCCCTACGAGCAGTACTTC	CASSQSPQGLPYEQYF
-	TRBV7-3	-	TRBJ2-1	TGTGCCAGCAGCCGGAGTGGAAATGAGCAGTTCTTC	CASSRSGNEQFF
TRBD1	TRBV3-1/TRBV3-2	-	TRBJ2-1	TGTGCCAGCAGCACAGGGGGCTACAATGAGCAGTTCTTC	CASSTGGYNEQFF
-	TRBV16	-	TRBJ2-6	TGTGCCAGCAGCCAATCGGCACCCTCTGGGGCCAACGTCCTGACTTTC	CASSQSAPSGANVLTF
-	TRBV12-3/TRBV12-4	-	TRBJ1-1	TGTGCCAGCAGTGAAGAGGTCGCGGGTCCCTTCTTT	CASSEEVAGPFF
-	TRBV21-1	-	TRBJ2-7	TGTGCCAGCACCTTATGGCAGGCAGGAACTAGCGGGAGGAGTGTTTACGAGCAGTACTTC	CASTLWQAGTSGRSVYEQYF
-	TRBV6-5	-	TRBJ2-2	TGTGCCAGCAAGGAGGGGGGGCGGTCGGTCGGGGAGCTGTTTTTT	CASKEGGRSVGELFF
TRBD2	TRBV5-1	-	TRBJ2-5	TGCGCCAGCAGCCCGTCGGGGGGGCCAGATGAGGAGACCCAGTACTTC	CASSPSGGPDEETQYF
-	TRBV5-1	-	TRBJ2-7	TGCGCCAGCAGCTTGAAAGAATTGGGCAGCTCCTACGAGCAGTACTTC	CASSLKELGSSYEQYF
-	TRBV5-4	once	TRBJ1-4	TGTGCCAGCAGCTTGCCAGGCCGACGGGAGGGACTGTTTTTT	CASSLPGRREGLFF
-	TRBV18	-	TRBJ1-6	TGTGCCAGCTCACCTGGCCCCCTGGCACCCCTCCACTTT	CASSPGPLAPLHF
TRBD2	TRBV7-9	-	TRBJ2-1	TGTGCCAGCAGCTTTTCGGGACTAGGGGGTAATGAGCAGTTCTTC	CASSFSGLGGNEQFF
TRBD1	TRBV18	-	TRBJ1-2	TGTGCCAGCTCACCACAGGGCAGGGGGTCGGATGGCTACACCTTC	CASSPQGRGSDGYTF
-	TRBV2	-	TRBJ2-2	TGTGCCAGCAGTGTAGAGAACACCGGGGAGCTGTTTTTT	CASSVENTGELFF
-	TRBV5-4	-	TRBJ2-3	TGTGCCAGCAGCTCGCGGGGGCCTGAAGATACGCAGTATTTT	CASSSRGPEDTQYF
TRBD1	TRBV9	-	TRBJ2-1	TGTGCCAGCAGCGTAGTCGGGACAGGGGTTTCTGCTCCCTACAATGAGCAGTTCTTC	CASSVVGTGVSAPYNEQFF
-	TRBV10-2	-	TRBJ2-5	TGCGCCAGCAGTCCGGGACACTTCGAAGAGACCCAGTACTTC	CASSPGHFEETQYF
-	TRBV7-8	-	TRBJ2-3	TGTGCCAGCACCCGAGCGGGCACAGGGACATCAGATACGCAGTATTTT	CASTRAGTGTSDTQYF